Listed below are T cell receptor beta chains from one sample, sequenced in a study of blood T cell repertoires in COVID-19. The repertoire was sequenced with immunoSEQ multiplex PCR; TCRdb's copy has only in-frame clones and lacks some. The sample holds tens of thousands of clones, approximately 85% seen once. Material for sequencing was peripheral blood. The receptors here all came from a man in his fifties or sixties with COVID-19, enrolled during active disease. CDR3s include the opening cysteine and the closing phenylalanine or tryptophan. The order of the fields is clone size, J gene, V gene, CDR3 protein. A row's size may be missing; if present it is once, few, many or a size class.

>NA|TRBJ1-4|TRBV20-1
CSAPGGEKLFF
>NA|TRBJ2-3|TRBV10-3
CALSWSENGAQYF
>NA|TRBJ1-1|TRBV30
CAWSVRGNTEAFF
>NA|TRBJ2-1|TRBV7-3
CASSGGRAQDNEQFF
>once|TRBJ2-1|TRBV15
CATSLRTGYHEQFF
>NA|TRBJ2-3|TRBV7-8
CASSTTPNTDTQYF
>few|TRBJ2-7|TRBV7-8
CASSPAYEQYF
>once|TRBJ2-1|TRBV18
CASSPIASLYNEQFF
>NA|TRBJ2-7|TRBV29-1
CSVGSGIDYEQYF
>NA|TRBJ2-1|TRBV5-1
CASSSQGYNEQFF
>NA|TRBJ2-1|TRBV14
CASSQALAGYNEQFF
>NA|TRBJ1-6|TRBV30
CAWMDSNNSPLHF
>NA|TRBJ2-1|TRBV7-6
CASSFLQGGYNEQFF
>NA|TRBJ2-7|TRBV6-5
CASSYSSQAGEQYF
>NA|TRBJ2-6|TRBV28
CASSYGTAEFSGANVLTF
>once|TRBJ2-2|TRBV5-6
CASSLVGAYTGELFF
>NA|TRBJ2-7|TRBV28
CASSFSGRTAYEQYF
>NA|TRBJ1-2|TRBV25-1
CASSGGTDYGYTF
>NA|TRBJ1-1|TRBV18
CASSPRTPPEAFF
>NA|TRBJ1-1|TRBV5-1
CASSLSQGRTEAFF
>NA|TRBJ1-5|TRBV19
CASSLGQGGPSNQPQHF
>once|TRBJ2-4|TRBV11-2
CASSSTSGRAKNIQYF
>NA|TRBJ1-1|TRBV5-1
CASSWGQAGTEAFF
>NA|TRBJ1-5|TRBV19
CASSPNSDQPQHF
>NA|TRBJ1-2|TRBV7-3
CASSSQPTEPPAF
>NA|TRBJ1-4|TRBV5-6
CASSPGNRGVAKLFF
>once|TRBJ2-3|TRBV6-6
CASSYGDRFLTDTQYF
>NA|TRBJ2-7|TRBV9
CASSVGGEPVYEQYF
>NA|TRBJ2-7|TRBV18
CASSPSFSLGTGTYYEQYF
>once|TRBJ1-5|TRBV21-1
CASSSGTADYSNQPQHF
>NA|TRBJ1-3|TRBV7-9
CASSYGDRGLRDTIYF
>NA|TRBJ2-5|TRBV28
CASSLLTVQETQYF
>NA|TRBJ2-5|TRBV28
CASSSSPQGVAQYF
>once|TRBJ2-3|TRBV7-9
CASSYPSSGVTDTQYF
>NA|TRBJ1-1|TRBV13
CASSLDRGGEAFF
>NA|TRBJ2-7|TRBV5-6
CASSWGTGSEQYF
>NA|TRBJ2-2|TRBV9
CASSVREGGTGELFF
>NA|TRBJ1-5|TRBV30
CAWGETGTGDNQPQHF
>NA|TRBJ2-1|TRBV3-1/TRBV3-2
CASSQVGSGSSYNEQFF
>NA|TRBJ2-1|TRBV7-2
CASRRSGRDEQFF
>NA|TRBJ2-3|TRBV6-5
CASNRLAGSTDTQYF
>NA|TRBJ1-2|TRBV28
CASSFQGRYGYTF
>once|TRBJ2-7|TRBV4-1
CASSQIDMGLATGEQYF
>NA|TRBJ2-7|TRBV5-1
CASSFLAGRSREQYF
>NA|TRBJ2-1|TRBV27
CASSLGQTQVDNEQFF
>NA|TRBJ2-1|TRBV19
CASRVLAGDSYNEQFF
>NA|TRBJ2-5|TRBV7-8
CASSLVGAAETQYF
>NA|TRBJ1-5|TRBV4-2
CASSQDPGPGNQPQHF
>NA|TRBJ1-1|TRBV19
CASSIRQGGGMNTEAFF
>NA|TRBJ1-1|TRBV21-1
CASSKGGAGRTEAFF
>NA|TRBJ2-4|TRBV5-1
CASSLEGVSKNIQYF
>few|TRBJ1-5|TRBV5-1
CASSLGPEEFQPQHF
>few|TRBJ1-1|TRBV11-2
CASKQIEGATAAFF